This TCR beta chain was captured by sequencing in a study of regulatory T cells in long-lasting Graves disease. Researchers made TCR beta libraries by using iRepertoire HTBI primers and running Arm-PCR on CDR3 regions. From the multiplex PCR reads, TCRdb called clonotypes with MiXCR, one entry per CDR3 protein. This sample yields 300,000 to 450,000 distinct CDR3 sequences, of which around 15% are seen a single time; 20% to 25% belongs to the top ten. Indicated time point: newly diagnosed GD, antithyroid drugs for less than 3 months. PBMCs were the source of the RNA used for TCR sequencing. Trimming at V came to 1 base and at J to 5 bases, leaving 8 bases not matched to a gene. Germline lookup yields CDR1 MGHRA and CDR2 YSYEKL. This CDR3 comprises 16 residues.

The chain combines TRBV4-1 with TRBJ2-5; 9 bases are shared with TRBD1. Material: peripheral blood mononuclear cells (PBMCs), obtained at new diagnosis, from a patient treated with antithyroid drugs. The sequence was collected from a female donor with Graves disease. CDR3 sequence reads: CASSQAGTGYFETQYF. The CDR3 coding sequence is TGCGCCAGCAGCCAAGCCGGGACAGGGTATTTCGAGACCCAGTACTTC.